The rows below give T cell receptor beta chains drawn from one sample of a study of relationships among human T cell subsets. TCRdb called the multiplex PCR reads again in MiXCR, with one record for every CDR3 protein. The profile covers 16,000 or so distinct CDR3 sequences, with roughly 64% appearing a single time and about 35% taken by the ten largest. Sequences were obtained from total T cells sorted from blood. These receptors were taken from a middle-aged man in good health. Each CDR3 is given with its conserved first and last residue. Fields, in order: CDR3 DNA, CDR3 protein, V gene, D gene, clone size, J gene. The D gene is left open where the match is weak. Clone size appears in some rows only: once, few, many, or a class for an expanded clone.

TGCGCCAGCAGTACCACAGGGTTAAATGAGCAGTTCTTC | CASSTTGLNEQFF | TRBV10-2 | . | once | TRBJ2-1
TGTGCCAGCAGCCCGACAGGGAACACAGATACGCAGTATTTT | CASSPTGNTDTQYF | TRBV14 | TRBD1 | . | TRBJ2-3
TGTGCCAGCAGCCCCGGACAGGTGCTCTCCTACGAGCAGTACTTC | CASSPGQVLSYEQYF | TRBV28 | TRBD1 | few | TRBJ2-7
TGCAGTGCTAGAGATCAAGGACTGACCTACGAGCAGTACTTC | CSARDQGLTYEQYF | TRBV20-1 | . | few | TRBJ2-7
TGTGCTAGTGCCCGCATTGGGCGTGAGCAGTTCTTC | CASARIGREQFF | TRBV12-5 | . | . | TRBJ2-1
TGTGCTAGCAGTTCCCCGGGCAGGGCCGTCCCTGGGACTGAAGCTTTCTTT | CASSSPGRAVPGTEAFF | TRBV6-5 | . | few | TRBJ1-1
TGCAGCGTTGAGGCTGGACGAGGAGGGGCGGCTGGCTACACCTTC | CSVEAGRGGAAGYTF | TRBV29-1 | . | . | TRBJ1-2
TGCAGCGTAGCGGGACAGGGAGGCTACACCTTC | CSVAGQGGYTF | TRBV29-1 | TRBD1 | . | TRBJ1-2
TGCGCCAGCGGGACGGCTAACGGGGAGCTGTTTTTT | CASGTANGELFF | TRBV10-1 | . | . | TRBJ2-2
TGCGCCAGCAGCTTGTCAATGGGTGATACGCAGTATTTT | CASSLSMGDTQYF | TRBV5-1 | . | . | TRBJ2-3
TGTGCCGGCAGTTTACAGGGGGCGATAGTGTTTGGCTACACCTTC | CAGSLQGAIVFGYTF | TRBV28 | TRBD1 | . | TRBJ1-2
TGTGCCAGCAGCTTAGAGGTGGCCTACAACACTGAAGCTTTCTTT | CASSLEVAYNTEAFF | TRBV11-2 | . | . | TRBJ1-1
TGTGCCAGCAGCTCCCCAGGGTCGGCCGGCATTCAGTACTTC | CASSSPGSAGIQYF | TRBV7-9 | . | . | TRBJ2-4
TGTGCCAGCAGTTTCTCGGGGACTCCCCTCCACTTT | CASSFSGTPLHF | TRBV28 | . | . | TRBJ1-6
TGCGCCAGCAGCTTGGATGAGACCCAGTACTTC | CASSLDETQYF | TRBV5-1 | . | . | TRBJ2-5
TGTGCCAGCAGCTTAGGGGGACTAGCGGGAGGCACAGATACGCAGTATTTT | CASSLGGLAGGTDTQYF | TRBV11-2 | TRBD2 | few | TRBJ2-3
TGTGCCAGCAGCCTTACAGGACTCCCGGGAGAGACCCAGTACTTC | CASSLTGLPGETQYF | TRBV27 | . | . | TRBJ2-5
TGTGCCAGTAGTATCCTGGCGGTATCTTACAATGAGCAGTTCTTC | CASSILAVSYNEQFF | TRBV19 | . | . | TRBJ2-1
TGCAGTGCTAGAGGGACTAGCGGCAATGAGCAGTTCTTC | CSARGTSGNEQFF | TRBV20-1 | TRBD2 | . | TRBJ2-1
TGTGCCAGCAGTATCCGAGAGACCCAGTACTTC | CASSIRETQYF | TRBV6-6 | . | . | TRBJ2-5
TGCGCCAGCAGCTTCGCGGTGAACACAGATACGCAGTATTTT | CASSFAVNTDTQYF | TRBV5-1 | . | . | TRBJ2-3
TGTGCCAGCAGCTTAGGGGGCCCCGGGACCAACGTCCTGACTTTC | CASSLGGPGTNVLTF | TRBV11-2 | . | . | TRBJ2-6
TGTGCCAGTAGTATTCGGACAGACTACAATGAGCAGTTCTTC | CASSIRTDYNEQFF | TRBV19 | . | . | TRBJ2-1
TGTGCCAGCAGCTTATATGGGACAGGGTCCCCAGATACGCAGTATTTT | CASSLYGTGSPDTQYF | TRBV11-2 | TRBD1 | . | TRBJ2-3
TGTGCCATCAGTGAGGGTCGGACTCGGGGTGAGCAGTACTTC | CAISEGRTRGEQYF | TRBV10-3 | . | . | TRBJ2-7
TGCGCCAGCAGAGAGGGTCGTCCCACAGGGACCGCTGGCTTC | CASREGRPTGTAGF | TRBV5-1 | . | . | TRBJ2-5
TGTGCCATCAGTGAGTCTAGCGGGAGCGCAGATACGCAGTATTTT | CAISESSGSADTQYF | TRBV10-3 | TRBD2 | . | TRBJ2-3
TGCAGCGTTGATGTAGCGGATAGCTACGAGCAGTACTTC | CSVDVADSYEQYF | TRBV29-1 | . | . | TRBJ2-7
TGTGCCAGCAGTTTGTCTAGCGGGGGGTCCTACGAGCAGTACTTC | CASSLSSGGSYEQYF | TRBV27 | TRBD2 | . | TRBJ2-7
TGTGCCAGCAGTTTATTTGGGCAGCTAAGCTCCTACAATGAGCAGTTCTTC | CASSLFGQLSSYNEQFF | TRBV28 | . | . | TRBJ2-1
TGCAGTGCTAGAGGGTCGGGCACTGAAGCTTTCTTT | CSARGSGTEAFF | TRBV20-1 | . | . | TRBJ1-1
TGTGCCAGCAGGCAGGGGAGGAACACTGAAGCTTTCTTT | CASRQGRNTEAFF | TRBV12-3/TRBV12-4 | . | . | TRBJ1-1
TGTGCCAGCTCAAAAGGGGCGCAATCCTACGAGCAGTACTTC | CASSKGAQSYEQYF | TRBV18 | . | . | TRBJ2-7
TGTGCCAGTAGTCCCTGGGGGGACAGTGATCAGCCCCAGCATTTT | CASSPWGDSDQPQHF | TRBV19 | TRBD1 | . | TRBJ1-5
TGTGCCAGTAGCCGTCGATCCGGGACAGTCACCTTC | CASSRRSGTVTF | TRBV19 | TRBD1 | . | TRBJ1-2
TGCAGTGCCGCAGATGGGCAGGAGGAAAATCCCCAGCATTTT | CSAADGQEENPQHF | TRBV20-1 | . | . | TRBJ1-5
TGTGCCAGCAGCTTAATGGACGGGACAGGGCTTCAGAATGAGCAGTTCTTC | CASSLMDGTGLQNEQFF | TRBV11-2 | TRBD1 | few | TRBJ2-1
TGTGCCACCAGTGATCAAGCGGGGGGCCCAGATACGCAGTATTTT | CATSDQAGGPDTQYF | TRBV24-1 | TRBD2 | . | TRBJ2-3
TGTGCCAGCGACCGGTATGAGCAGTTCTTC | CASDRYEQFF | TRBV2 | . | few | TRBJ2-1
TGTGCCAGCAGTCACTCCTCGGTGGAAGTCTGGTTGGGGGGGGAGCTGTTTTTT | CASSHSSVEVWLGGELFF | TRBV27 | . | medium-sized | TRBJ2-2